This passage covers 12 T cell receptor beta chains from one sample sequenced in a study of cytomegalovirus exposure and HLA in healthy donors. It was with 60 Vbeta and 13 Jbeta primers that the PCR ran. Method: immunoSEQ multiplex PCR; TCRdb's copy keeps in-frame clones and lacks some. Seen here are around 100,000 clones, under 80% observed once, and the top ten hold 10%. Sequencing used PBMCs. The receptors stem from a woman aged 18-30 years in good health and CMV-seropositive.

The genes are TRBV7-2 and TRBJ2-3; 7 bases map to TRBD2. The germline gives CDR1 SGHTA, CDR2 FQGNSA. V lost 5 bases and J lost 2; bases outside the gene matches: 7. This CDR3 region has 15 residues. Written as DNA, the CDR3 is TGTGCCAGCAGCACGGCGGGAGCCCCCACAGATACGCAGTATTTT. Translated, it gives CASSTAGAPTDTQYF. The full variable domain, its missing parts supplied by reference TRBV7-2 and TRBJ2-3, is GAGVSQSPSNKVTEKGKDVELRCDPISGHTALYWYRQSLGQGLEFLIYFQGNSAPDKSGLPSDRFSAERTGGSVSTLTIQRTQQEDSAVYLCASSTAGAPTDTQYFGPGTRLTVL.

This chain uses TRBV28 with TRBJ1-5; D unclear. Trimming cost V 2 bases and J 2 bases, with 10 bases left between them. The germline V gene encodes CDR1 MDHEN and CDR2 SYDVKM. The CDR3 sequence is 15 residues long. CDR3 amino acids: CASSLGGRGNQPQHF. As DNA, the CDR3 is TGTGCCAGCAGTTTAGGAGGGAGGGGCAATCAGCCCCAGCATTTT.

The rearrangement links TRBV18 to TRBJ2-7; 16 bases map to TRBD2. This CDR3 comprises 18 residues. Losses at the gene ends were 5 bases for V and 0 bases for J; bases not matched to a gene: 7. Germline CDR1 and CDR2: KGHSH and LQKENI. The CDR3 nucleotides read TGTGCCAGCTCAGCGGGACTAGCGGGAGGGATGAGCTCCTACGAGCAGTACTTC. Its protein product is CASSAGLAGGMSSYEQYF.

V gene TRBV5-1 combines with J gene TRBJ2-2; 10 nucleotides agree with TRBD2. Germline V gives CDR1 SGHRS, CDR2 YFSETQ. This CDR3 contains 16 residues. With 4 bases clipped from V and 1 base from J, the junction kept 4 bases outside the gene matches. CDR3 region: CASSGGLAVNTGELFF. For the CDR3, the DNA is TGCGCCAGCAGCGGCGGACTAGCGGTGAACACCGGGGAGCTGTTTTTT.

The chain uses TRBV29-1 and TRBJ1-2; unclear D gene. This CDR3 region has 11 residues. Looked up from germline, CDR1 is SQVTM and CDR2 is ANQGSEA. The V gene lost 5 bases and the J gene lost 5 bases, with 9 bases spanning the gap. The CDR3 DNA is TGCAGCGTTACAGAGAGTTATGGCTACACCTTC. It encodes CSVTESYGYTF.

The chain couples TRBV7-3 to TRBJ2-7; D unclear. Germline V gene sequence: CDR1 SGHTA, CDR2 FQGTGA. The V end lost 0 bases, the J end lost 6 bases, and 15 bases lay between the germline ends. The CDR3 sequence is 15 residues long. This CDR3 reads CASSLTNSGFGEQYF. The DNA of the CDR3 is TGTGCCAGCAGCTTAACGAATTCAGGTTTCGGCGAGCAGTACTTC.

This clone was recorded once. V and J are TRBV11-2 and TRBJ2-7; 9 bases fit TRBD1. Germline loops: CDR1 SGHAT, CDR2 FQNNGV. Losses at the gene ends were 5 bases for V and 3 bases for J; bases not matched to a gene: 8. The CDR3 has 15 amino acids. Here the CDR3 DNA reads TGTGCCAGCAGCCAGGGACAGGGTTACTACTACGAGCAGTACTTC. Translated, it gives CASSQGQGYYYEQYF.

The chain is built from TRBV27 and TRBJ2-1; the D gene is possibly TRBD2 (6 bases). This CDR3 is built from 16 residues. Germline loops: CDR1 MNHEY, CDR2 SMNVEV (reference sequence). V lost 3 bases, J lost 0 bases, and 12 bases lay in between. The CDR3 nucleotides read TGTGCCAGCAGTTTCTTAGCGGAGAGCTCCTACAATGAGCAGTTCTTC. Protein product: CASSFLAESSYNEQFF.

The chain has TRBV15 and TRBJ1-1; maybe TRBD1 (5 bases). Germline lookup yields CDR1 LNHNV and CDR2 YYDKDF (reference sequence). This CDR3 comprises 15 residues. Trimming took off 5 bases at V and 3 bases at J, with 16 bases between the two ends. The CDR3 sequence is CATSLRGNGYTEAFF. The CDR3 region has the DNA TGTGCCACCAGCTTAAGGGGAAATGGTTACACTGAAGCTTTCTTT.

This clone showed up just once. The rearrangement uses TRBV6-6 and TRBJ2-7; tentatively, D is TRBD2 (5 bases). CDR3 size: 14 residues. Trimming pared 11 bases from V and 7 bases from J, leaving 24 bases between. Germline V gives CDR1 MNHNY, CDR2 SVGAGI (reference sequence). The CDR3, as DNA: TGTGCCTCCCTCTCTGGAGGACCGTATGGAGAGCAGTACTTC. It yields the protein CASLSGGPYGEQYF.

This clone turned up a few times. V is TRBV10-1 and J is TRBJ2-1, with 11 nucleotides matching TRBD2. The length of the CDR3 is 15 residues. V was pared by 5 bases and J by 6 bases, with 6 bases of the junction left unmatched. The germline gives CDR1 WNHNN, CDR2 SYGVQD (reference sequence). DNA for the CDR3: TGCGCCAGCAGTAGGGGTAGCGGGGGGGTCAATGAGCAGTTCTTC. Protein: CASSRGSGGVNEQFF.

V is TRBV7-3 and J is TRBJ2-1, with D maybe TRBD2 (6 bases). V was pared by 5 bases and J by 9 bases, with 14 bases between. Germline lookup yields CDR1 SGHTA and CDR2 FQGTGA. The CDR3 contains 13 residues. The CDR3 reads CASSPREVGEQFF. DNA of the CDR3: TGTGCCAGCAGCCCAAGGGAGGTCGGTGAGCAGTTCTTC.